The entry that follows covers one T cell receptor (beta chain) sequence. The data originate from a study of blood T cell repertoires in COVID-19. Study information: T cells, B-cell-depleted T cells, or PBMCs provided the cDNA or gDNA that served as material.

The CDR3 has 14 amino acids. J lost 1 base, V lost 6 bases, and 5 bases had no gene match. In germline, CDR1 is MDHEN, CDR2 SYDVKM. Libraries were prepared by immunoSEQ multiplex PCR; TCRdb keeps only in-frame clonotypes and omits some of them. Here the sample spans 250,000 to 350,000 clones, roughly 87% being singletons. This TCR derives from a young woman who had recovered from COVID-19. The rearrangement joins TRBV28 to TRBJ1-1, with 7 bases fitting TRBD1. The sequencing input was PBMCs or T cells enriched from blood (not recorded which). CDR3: CASRRGQENTEAFF. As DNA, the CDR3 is TGTGCCAGCAGACGTGGACAGGAGAACACTGAAGCTTTCTTT.